The 23 T cell receptor beta chains presented below share a single source sample, sequenced in a study of OX40 agonist ivuxolimab in advanced cancers. Sequencing used immunoSEQ multiplex PCR; TCRdb keeps in-frame clones, though not all of them. The table records around 15,000 clones, over 80% of them present only once. This material consisted of CD4+ or CD8+ T cells sorted from blood, taken in a trial of the OX40 agonist ivuxolimab. Receptors originate from an adult with an advanced solid tumor such as melanoma, head and neck, liver or kidney cancer.

This chain connects TRBV9 to TRBJ2-1, with D possibly TRBD2 on 5 matching bases. The germline V gene has CDR1 SGDLS and CDR2 YYNGEE. The CDR3 has 16 residues. V shed 3 bases and J shed 6 bases, with 19 bases lying between them. CDR3 region: CASSASLGPPSNEQFF. Here the CDR3 DNA reads TGTGCCAGCAGCGCCTCACTAGGACCACCGTCCAATGAGCAGTTCTTC.

The rearrangement links TRBV21-1 to TRBJ2-4; the table's D call, TRBD2, was not checked against the DNA. TRBV21-1 is a pseudogene locus. CDR3 size: 18 residues. The chain's CDR3 is CASSHPSSGSPAKNIQYF. The CDR3, as DNA: TGTGCCAGCAGCCACCCCTCTAGCGGGAGTCCAGCCAAAAACATTCAGTACTTC.

This clone was counted a single time. The V call is TRBV28, the J call TRBJ2-7; tentatively, D is TRBD1 (5 bases). The CDR3 runs 18 residues. V was shortened by 6 bases and J by 2 bases, with 26 bases between the two germline ends. Germline V CDR1 and CDR2: MDHEN, SYDVKM. CDR3 DNA: TGTGCCAGCAGCTGGACCTTGGGGCCACCCTTAGAAACCTACGAGCAGTACTTC. Translation: CASSWTLGPPLETYEQYF.

V is TRBV7-9 and J is TRBJ1-2; a weak D match, TRBD1 (5 bases). This CDR3 has 13 amino acids. Germline V gives CDR1 SEHNR, CDR2 FQNEAQ (reference sequence). Trimming shortened V by 1 base and J by 7 bases, and 10 bases separated the two germline ends. In DNA, the CDR3 is TGTGCCAGCAGCTTAGGCTCGGGGGTTGGCTACACCTTC. Translation: CASSLGSGVGYTF.

Concerning this clone itself: A read error may produce the germline difference seen at one junction end. V and J are TRBV7-6 and TRBJ2-5, with a tentative D call TRBD1 (6 bases). This CDR3 is built from 14 residues. The V gene's germline CDR1 is SGHVS and CDR2 FNYEAQ. The CDR3, as DNA: TGTGCTAGCAGCTTAGGGGGTAGACAAGAGACCCAGTACTTC. As protein: CASSLGGRQETQYF.

The chain joins TRBV13 to TRBJ2-5; 8 bases agree with TRBD1. V was pared by 3 bases and J by 5 bases, with 8 bases of the junction left unmatched. This CDR3 spans 15 amino acids. Germline values: CDR1 PRHDT, CDR2 FYEKMQ (reference sequence). The CDR3 DNA follows: TGTGCCAGCAGCTTTAACCCGGACAGGGACGAGACCCAGTACTTC. It translates to CASSFNPDRDETQYF. Supplemented by reference TRBV13 and TRBJ2-5, the full variable domain reads AAGVIQSPRHLIKEKRETATLKCYPIPRHDTVYWYQQGPGQDPQFLISFYEKMQSDKGSIPDRFSAQQFSDYHSELNMSSLELGDSALYFCASSFNPDRDETQYFGPGTRLLVL.

The chain joins TRBV7-9 to TRBJ2-1; 8 bases align to TRBD2. The CDR3 is made up of 16 amino acids. Germline CDR1 and CDR2: SEHNR and FQNEAQ (reference sequence). Losses at the gene ends were 6 bases for V and 5 bases for J; bases not matched to a gene: 12. The CDR3 DNA is TGTGCCAGCAGGGCCGGGGGGGCCATATCAAACAATGAGCAGTTCTTC. Residues: CASRAGGAISNNEQFF.

The chain couples TRBV27 to TRBJ2-7; 8 positions agree with TRBD1. V lost 2 bases to trimming and J lost 5 bases; unmatched junction nucleotides: 8. The CDR3 is made up of 15 amino acids. CDR1 and CDR2 (germline): MNHEY, SMNVEV (reference sequence). In DNA form, the CDR3 reads TGTGCCAGCAGTTTAGGGCGACAGGGGTCCGACGAGCAGTACTTC. It codes for CASSLGRQGSDEQYF.

The V call is TRBV28, the J call TRBJ1-5; D is perhaps TRBD1 (5 bases). The CDR3 spans 15 residues. CDR1 MDHEN and CDR2 SYDVKM come from the germline V gene. Trimming left V 5 bases short and J 1 base short, with 12 bases between. Here the CDR3 reads CASSADTESNQPQHF. The CDR3 DNA follows: TGTGCCAGCAGTGCGGACACAGAAAGCAATCAGCCCCAGCATTTT.

In its sample, this clone was seen once. This chain uses TRBV7-8 with TRBJ2-4; possibly TRBD1 for D (5 bases). The V end lost 5 bases, the J end lost 9 bases, and 20 bases lay between the germline ends. CDR1 is SGHVS, CDR2 FQNEAQ, per germline. This CDR3 has 15 amino acids. DNA of the CDR3: TGTGCCAGCAGCCGAACGACAGACCCTATAAGCATTCAGTACTTC. This codes for CASSRTTDPISIQYF.

The rearrangement links TRBV4-3 to TRBJ2-1; D gene uncertain. The germline CDR1 and CDR2 sequences are LGHNA and YSLEER. The CDR3 contains 15 residues. V was clipped by 1 base and J by 2 bases, with 9 bases between them. CDR3: CASSQGPQTYNEQFF. Here the CDR3 DNA reads TGCGCCAGCAGCCAAGGGCCCCAGACCTACAATGAGCAGTTCTTC.

V and J are TRBV2 and TRBJ2-1; 9 nucleotides line up with TRBD2. The ends lost 5 bases at V and 5 bases at J; junction bases unmatched: 4. The CDR3 consists of 14 residues. The germline gives CDR1 SNHLY, CDR2 FYNNEI. The DNA for the CDR3 is TGTGCCAGCAGTCGGCTAGCGGGAAACAATGAGCAGTTCTTC. Protein product: CASSRLAGNNEQFF.

This chain uses TRBV9 with TRBJ2-2; tentatively, D is TRBD1 (7 bases). From germline, CDR1 is SGDLS and CDR2 YYNGEE. The ends were cut back, 3 bases at V and 3 bases at J, with 15 bases in the middle. The CDR3 is made up of 16 amino acids. This chain's CDR3 is CASSARGESYTGELFF. CDR3 bases: TGTGCCAGCAGCGCCAGGGGGGAGAGTTACACCGGGGAGCTGTTTTTT. Looking up the rest from reference TRBV9 and TRBJ2-2 gives the full variable domain: DSGVTQTPKHLITATGQRVTLRCSPRSGDLSVYWYQQSLDQGLQFLIQYYNGEERAKGNILERFSAQQFPDLHSELNLSSLELGDSALYFCASSARGESYTGELFFGEGSRLTVL.

The V and J genes are TRBV4-1 and TRBJ2-6, with a tentative D call TRBD1 (5 bases). The V gene's germline CDR1 is MGHRA and CDR2 YSYEKL. The V gene lost 0 bases and the J gene lost 0 bases, with 6 bases spanning the gap. The CDR3 totals 16 residues. In DNA form, the CDR3 reads TGCGCCAGCAGCCAAGATGGACACTCTGGGGCCAACGTCCTGACTTTC. Amino acid sequence: CASSQDGHSGANVLTF.

This clone was observed a single time. The chain recombines TRBV7-9 with TRBJ2-7; D is undetermined. The CDR3 has 15 residues. V was trimmed by 0 bases and J by 3 bases, leaving 12 bases between them. CDR1 is SEHNR and CDR2 is FQNEAQ in the germline V gene (reference sequence). CDR3: CASSLAVGSLYEQYF. The CDR3 nucleotides are TGTGCCAGCAGCTTAGCGGTGGGTTCCCTCTACGAGCAGTACTTC.

This clone occurred a few times. V usage is TRBV6-5 and J usage is TRBJ2-1; TRBD2 matches 9 bases. With V trimmed by 2 bases and J by 9 bases, 8 bases remained unmatched. Germline loops: CDR1 MNHEY, CDR2 SVGAGI. There are 15 residues in the CDR3. CDR3 amino acids: CASSYVLAGEGEQFF. In nucleotides, the CDR3 is TGTGCCAGCAGTTACGTGTTAGCGGGAGAAGGTGAGCAGTTCTTC.

A remark on this clone: Other DNA sequences in this sample translate to the same CDR3. This chain uses TRBV28 with TRBJ2-7; D gene ambiguous. CDR3 length equals 13 residues. The germline gives CDR1 MDHEN, CDR2 SYDVKM. Trimming pared 2 bases from V and 6 bases from J, leaving 11 bases between. Here the CDR3 reads CASSLSIGSEQYF. Here the CDR3 DNA reads TGTGCCAGCAGTTTAAGTATAGGGTCCGAGCAGTACTTC.

This chain connects TRBV5-8 to TRBJ2-1; 11 bases are a match to TRBD1. CDR3 length equals 17 residues. From germline, CDR1 is SGHTS and CDR2 YDEGEE. The J segment lost 8 bases and the V segment lost 4 bases, leaving 14 bases of the junction unmatched. Here the CDR3 DNA reads TGTGCCAGCAGCGGATGGGACAGGGGGTACCCCCTGGATGAGCAGTTCTTC. It encodes CASSGWDRGYPLDEQFF. The variable domain in full, completed from reference TRBV5-8 and TRBJ2-1, reads EAGVTQSPTHLIKTRGQQATLRCSPISGHTSVYWYQQALGLGLQFLLWYDEGEERNRGNFPPRFSGRQFPNYSSELNVNALELEDSALYLCASSGWDRGYPLDEQFFGPGTRLTVL.

The J gene is TRBJ1-6, the V gene TRBV25-1; 7 bases match TRBD1. Per the germline V gene, CDR1 is MGHDK and CDR2 is SYGVNS. CDR3 length equals 15 residues. Losses at the gene ends were 3 bases for V and 6 bases for J; bases not matched to a gene: 5. This CDR3 reads CASSEEAGGNSPLHF. The DNA of the CDR3 is TGTGCCAGCAGTGAGGAGGCAGGGGGTAATTCACCCCTCCACTTT.

CDR3 sequence reads: CASSPKEVYEQYF. DNA of the CDR3: TGTGCCAGCAGTCCCAAGGAGGTCTACGAGCAGTACTTC. The J gene is TRBJ2-7, the V gene TRBV7-9; possible D gene TRBD2, 5 bases. CDR3 size: 13 residues. V was shortened by 6 bases and J by 3 bases, with 12 bases between the two germline ends. CDR1 is SEHNR and CDR2 is FQNEAQ in the germline V gene (reference sequence).

The rearrangement links TRBV4-1 to TRBJ2-3; no reliable D call. V was clipped by 0 bases and J by 0 bases, with 4 bases between them. This CDR3 contains 14 residues. Germline V CDR1 and CDR2: MGHRA, YSYEKL. The chain's CDR3 is CASSQERSTDTQYF. Here the CDR3 DNA reads TGCGCCAGCAGCCAAGAGAGGAGCACAGATACGCAGTATTTT.

The CDR3 loop is CASKGAHDSGNTIYF. The CDR3 DNA is TGTGCCAGTAAGGGGGCACACGACTCTGGAAACACCATATATTTT. V gene TRBV9 combines with J gene TRBJ1-3; TRBD1 matches at 7 bases. J gave up 0 bases and V 8 bases, and 8 bases lay outside the gene matches. Looked up from germline, CDR1 is SGDLS and CDR2 is YYNGEE. The CDR3 contains 15 residues.

The chain carries TRBV19 and TRBJ2-6; no reliable D call. The ends were cut back, 5 bases at V and 3 bases at J, with 5 bases in the middle. Germline values: CDR1 LNHDA, CDR2 SQIVND (reference sequence). The length of the CDR3 is 13 residues. For the CDR3, the DNA is TGTGCCAGTAGTCTCGGTGGGGCCAACGTCCTGACTTTC. Residues: CASSLGGANVLTF.